The clone carrying this TCR beta chain has just a few counts. Study processing details: Amplification of reference gene primers was used by the study to estimate nucleated cell counts. Profiling relied on immunoSEQ multiplex PCR, and the TCRdb table lists in-frame clones only, not all of them. V, J and clone size are taken as reported in that table, and D and trimming were inferred from the DNA itself. The sample yields about 210,000 clones, approximately 86% seen once. The data originate from a study of blood T cell repertoires in COVID-19. The study drew participants aged 18 to 89 years from approximately 23 US areas. J was trimmed by 4 bases and V by 6 bases; bases with no gene match: 12. The CDR3 has 15 amino acids. Germline V gene lookup returns CDR1 SGHTA and CDR2 FQGNSA.

The chain joins TRBV7-2 to TRBJ2-7, with 7 bases fitting TRBD2. The source material was PBMCs or T cells enriched from blood (not recorded which). The source of this sequence is a man aged 18 to 30 with acute COVID-19. The CDR3 protein is CASRPSSGVEYEQYF. In DNA, the CDR3 is TGTGCCAGCAGACCCTCTAGCGGAGTAGAATACGAGCAGTACTTC.